Described below is a single TCR beta chain sequence and its context. Different DNA sequences within this sample yield the same CDR3. Trimming cost V 4 bases and J 3 bases, with 14 bases left between them. This CDR3 has 15 residues. Germline CDR1 reads SNHLY; CDR2 reads FYNNEI. This sample was included in a study of shared clonotypes between healthy human individuals. Measured with immunoSEQ multiplex PCR; TCRdb has only the in-frame clones, and not every one. The repertoire holds about 2 million clones, with over 85% as singletons. Material: naive CD4+ T cells sorted from blood. Subset defined: CD45RA+ positively selected. This chain links TRBV2 with TRBJ2-3; tentative D call: TRBD1 (6 bases). The clonotype was recovered from a man younger than 35 in good health. The CDR3: CASSGQGGPTDTQYF. The CDR3 DNA reads TGTGCCAGCAGTGGTCAAGGGGGTCCAACAGATACGCAGTATTTT.